The next 27 T cell receptor beta chains were all read from a single sample in a study of T cell changes during pregnancy in multiple sclerosis (dated by TCRdb to between 2019 and 2020). Library preparation employed the immunoSEQ multiplex PCR assay. TCRdb obtained this table from immuneACCESS and retained in-frame rearrangements with V and J assigned. These tables miss some clones; where compared with another copy, unresolved V genes account for less than half of the shortfall, and the remainder is unexplained. Recorded for this sample are 25,000 to 30,000 clones; 89% of them occurred a single time. The biggest ten clones account for 0.8% of the sample. Sample: CD4+ T cells from peripheral blood mononuclear cells, taken in the second trimester of pregnancy. Every receptor here comes from a female donor with multiple sclerosis, enrolled in a pregnancy study.

The rearrangement uses TRBV2 and TRBJ2-3, with 8 positions matching TRBD2. This CDR3 is 15 amino acids long. The V segment lost 6 bases and the J segment 1 base; nucleotides outside the gene matches: 6. Germline lookup yields CDR1 SNHLY and CDR2 FYNNEI. The CDR3 DNA follows: TGTGCCAGCAGCGACGCACTAGCGGGCACAGATACGCAGTATTTT. The encoded protein is CASSDALAGTDTQYF.

In the case of this clone: One junction end disagrees with the germline gene, perhaps due to a read error. The chain links TRBV7-7 to TRBJ1-1; D might be TRBD1 (6 bases). Germline V lookup: CDR1 SSHAT, CDR2 FNYEAQ (reference sequence). The CDR3 loop spans 17 amino acids. The CDR3, as DNA: TGTGCTAGCAGCCCCTTTGTTGGGGGCGCCATGAACACTGAAGCTTTCTTT. It is translated as CASSPFVGGAMNTEAFF.

This clone was detected only a few times. The genes are TRBV5-1 and TRBJ1-2; D might be TRBD1 (5 bases). The length of the CDR3 is 14 residues. The germline gives CDR1 SGHRS, CDR2 YFSETQ. V lost 0 bases and J lost 5, with 11 bases in between. The CDR3 DNA follows: TGCGCCAGCAGCTTGGTTTCCAGGGATTATGGCTACACCTTC. Protein sequence: CASSLVSRDYGYTF.

J is TRBJ1-2 and V is TRBV25-1; the D is unclear. The CDR3 loop spans 13 amino acids. V gave up 4 bases and J gave up 8 bases, with 14 bases separating them. Germline loops: CDR1 MGHDK, CDR2 SYGVNS. CDR3 in amino acids: CASSATRGQGYTF. The CDR3 DNA reads TGTGCCAGCAGTGCGACCCGGGGTCAGGGCTACACCTTC.

The chain links TRBV4-3 to TRBJ2-1; 9 bases line up with TRBD1. Germline CDR1 LGHNA, CDR2 YSLEER. The CDR3 extends over 15 amino acids. V was pared by 1 base and J by 4 bases, with 2 bases of the junction left unmatched. The CDR3 protein is CASSQAGTGYNEQFF. CDR3 in DNA: TGCGCCAGCAGCCAAGCCGGGACAGGGTACAATGAGCAGTTCTTC.

The chain is built from TRBV5-4 and TRBJ2-1, with 8 bases matching TRBD2. CDR3 length equals 15 residues. V trimming: 1 base; J trimming: 5 bases; junction bases outside the gene matches: 5. The germline CDR1 and CDR2 sequences are SGHNT and YYREEE (reference sequence). CDR3 sequence: CASSLIFSGNNEQFF. The CDR3 DNA reads TGTGCCAGCAGCTTGATTTTTAGCGGGAACAATGAGCAGTTCTTC.

The rearrangement links TRBV5-4 to TRBJ1-1; 10 nucleotides match TRBD1. Unmatched junction bases numbered 6, after V lost 4 bases and J lost 3 bases. This CDR3 has 15 residues. Per germline, CDR1 SGHNT and CDR2 YYREEE (reference sequence). The CDR3, as DNA: TGTGCCAGCAGCCCGGACAGGGGGACGGACACTGAAGCTTTCTTT. Translating gives CASSPDRGTDTEAFF.

The rearrangement joins TRBV7-2 to TRBJ1-5; D is ambiguous. Germline V gene data show CDR1 as SGHTA and CDR2 as FQGNSA. This CDR3 has 13 amino acids. V lost 2 bases to trimming and J lost 5 bases, with 7 bases between them. The CDR3 DNA is TGTGCCAGCAGCTTAATTCGGGATCAGCCCCAGCATTTT. This gives the protein CASSLIRDQPQHF.

The V gene is TRBV4-3, the J gene TRBJ2-3; 9 bases match TRBD2. Trimming removed 0 bases from V and 5 bases from J; junction bases left unmatched: 9. This CDR3 is built from 17 residues. The germline V gene encodes CDR1 LGHNA and CDR2 YSLEER. The chain's CDR3 is CASSQERAGGLGDTQYF. CDR3 nucleotide sequence: TGCGCCAGCAGCCAAGAACGAGCGGGGGGTCTCGGAGATACGCAGTATTTT.

This chain links TRBV6-6 with TRBJ2-1, with unresolved D. CDR1 is MNHNY and CDR2 is SVGAGI in the germline V gene (reference sequence). The CDR3 spans 15 residues. V lost 6 bases and J 0 bases, leaving 12 bases between the germline ends. This chain's CDR3 is CASSFQASSYNEQFF. CDR3 in DNA: TGTGCCAGCAGCTTTCAGGCGAGCTCCTACAATGAGCAGTTCTTC.

This sequence joins TRBV30 and TRBJ1-1; TRBD1 is a possible D gene (6 bases). V lost 0 bases and J 4 bases, leaving 12 bases between the germline ends. The CDR3 has 14 residues. Germline CDR1 and CDR2: GTSNPN and SVGIG (reference sequence). The CDR3 protein is CAWSVWQGPTEAFF. CDR3 sequence (DNA): TGTGCCTGGAGTGTATGGCAGGGGCCCACTGAAGCTTTCTTT.

V gene TRBV5-1 combines with J gene TRBJ1-1, with TRBD1 identical over 7 bases. Per the germline V gene, CDR1 is SGHRS and CDR2 is YFSETQ. Losses at the gene ends were 1 base for V and 5 bases for J; bases not matched to a gene: 5. CDR3 length: 14 amino acids. The CDR3 DNA is TGCGCCAGCAGCTTGTCACAGGGGTGGACTGAAGCTTTCTTT. Translation gives CASSLSQGWTEAFF.

The chain joins TRBV30 to TRBJ1-2; 9 nucleotides line up with TRBD1. J gave up 8 bases and V 2 bases, and 9 bases lay outside the gene matches. Germline V gives CDR1 GTSNPN, CDR2 SVGIG (reference sequence). The CDR3 totals 14 residues. The DNA for the CDR3 is TGTGCCTGGAGTAGGACAGGGGTAAGGGGAGGCTACACCTTC. Translating it yields CAWSRTGVRGGYTF.

V usage is TRBV19 and J usage is TRBJ1-2, with no clear D. The CDR3 runs 11 residues. Germline V gene lookup returns CDR1 LNHDA and CDR2 SQIVND (reference sequence). The V end was cut by 5 bases, the J end by 10 bases, with 11 bases between. The CDR3 DNA reads as TGTGCCAGTAGTCTTCTCGGGGACTACACCTTC. It is translated as CASSLLGDYTF.

This clone was seen only a few times. The chain has TRBV7-9 and TRBJ1-1, with a weak D call TRBD1 (6 bases). Trimming took off 10 bases at V and 10 bases at J, with 19 bases between the two ends. The CDR3 extends over 12 amino acids. CDR1 and CDR2 (germline): SEHNR, FQNEAQ (reference sequence). CDR3 in amino acids: CAIPPGEDGAFF. For the CDR3, the DNA is TGTGCCATCCCCCCAGGGGAAGATGGAGCTTTCTTT.

This chain uses TRBV5-1 with TRBJ1-2, with 7 bases fitting TRBD1. Trimming removed 4 bases from V and 8 bases from J; junction bases left unmatched: 17. This CDR3 region has 16 residues. Germline lookup yields CDR1 SGHRS and CDR2 YFSETQ. The CDR3 loop reads CASSLPLFDRETGYTF. The DNA for the CDR3 is TGCGCCAGCAGCCTCCCCTTATTCGACAGGGAGACCGGCTACACCTTC. Variable domain in full (rest from reference TRBV5-1 and TRBJ1-2): KAGVTQTPRYLIKTRGQQVTLSCSPISGHRSVSWYQQTPGQGLQFLFEYFSETQRNKGNFPGRFSGRQFSNSRSEMNVSTLELGDSALYLCASSLPLFDRETGYTFGSGTRLTVV.

The V and J genes are TRBV29-1 and TRBJ1-1; D is unclear. CDR3 length: 15 amino acids. The germline V gene encodes CDR1 SQVTM and CDR2 ANQGSEA. Trimming removed 5 bases at V and 1 base at J, with 17 bases between. The CDR3 spells CSVSKWGATNTEAFF. DNA of the CDR3: TGCAGCGTTTCCAAATGGGGAGCCACGAACACTGAAGCTTTCTTT. The entire variable domain, with the rest obtained from reference TRBV29-1 and TRBJ1-1, is as follows: SAVISQKPSRDICQRGTSLTIQCQVDSQVTMMFWYRQQPGQSLTLIATANQGSEATYESGFVIDKFPISRPNLTFSTLTVSNMSPEDSSIYLCSVSKWGATNTEAFFGQGTRLTVV.

The chain employs TRBV14 and TRBJ2-3, with 8 bases matching TRBD1. Losses at the gene ends were 0 bases for V and 4 bases for J; bases not matched to a gene: 9. Germline values: CDR1 SGHDN, CDR2 FVKESK. This CDR3 comprises 17 residues. CDR3 sequence reads: CASSQDLALTGADTQYF. DNA for the CDR3: TGTGCCAGCAGCCAAGATTTAGCATTGACAGGGGCAGATACGCAGTATTTT. Drawing the rest from reference TRBV14 and TRBJ2-3, the complete variable domain is EAGVTQFPSHSVIEKGQTVTLRCDPISGHDNLYWYRRVMGKEIKFLLHFVKESKQDESGMPNNRFLAERTGGTYSTLKVQPAELEDSGVYFCASSQDLALTGADTQYFGPGTRLTVL.

The V gene is TRBV7-3, the J gene TRBJ1-1; weak D call: TRBD1 (5 bases). The CDR3 consists of 15 residues. V lost 0 bases and J lost 5, with 13 bases in between. The V gene's germline CDR1 is SGHTA and CDR2 FQGTGA. The CDR3 coding sequence is TGTGCCAGCAGCTTAACACCGGGCGGGGGTACTGAAGCTTTCTTT. Translating it yields CASSLTPGGGTEAFF.

The chain combines TRBV7-3 with TRBJ2-3; perhaps TRBD2 as D (6 bases). The CDR3 loop spans 14 amino acids. CDR1 and CDR2 (germline): SGHTA, FQGTGA. Deletions cut 5 bases from V and 3 bases from J, with 12 bases between. CDR3 DNA sequence: TGTGCCAGCAGCCGATTAGCGGCAACAGATACGCAGTATTTT. Residues: CASSRLAATDTQYF.

The CDR3 DNA reads TGTGCCAGCAGTGTTGACAGGGGGCAGTTTAATTCACCCCTCCACTTT. Translated, it gives CASSVDRGQFNSPLHF. The chain couples TRBV6-1 to TRBJ1-6; TRBD1 matches 10 bases. Germline-derived CDR1 and CDR2 are MNHNS and SASEGT. After removal of 4 bases from V and 6 bases from J, the junction contained 6 bases not matched to a gene. The CDR3 loop spans 16 amino acids.

The chain couples TRBV19 to TRBJ2-5; 7 bases agree with TRBD1. The DNA matches TRBJ2-7 better at its end, which makes the J call doubtful. This CDR3 has 15 residues. Germline V gene sequence: CDR1 LNHDA, CDR2 SQIVND (reference sequence). The CDR3 DNA follows: TGTGCCAGTAGAAGGGGGCCGGGGCCGTCCTACGAGCAGTACTTC. Translated: CASRRGPGPSYEQYF.

The V call is TRBV10-1, the J call TRBJ2-5; tentative D call: TRBD2 (7 bases). V lost 2 bases, J lost 7 bases, and 14 bases lay in between. This CDR3 contains 14 residues. Germline CDR1 reads WNHNN; CDR2 reads SYGVQD (reference sequence). CDR3 bases: TGCGCCAGCAGTGAGCGGGGGGCCGCAGGGACCCAGTACTTC. It yields the protein CASSERGAAGTQYF.

The chain couples TRBV11-3 to TRBJ2-7; TRBD1 matches 7 bases. The length of the CDR3 is 12 residues. With V trimmed by 4 bases and J by 5 bases, 2 bases remained unmatched. The germline gives CDR1 SGHNT, CDR2 YENEEA. The CDR3: CASSSRGNEQYF. The CDR3, as DNA: TGTGCCAGCAGCTCCAGGGGGAACGAGCAGTACTTC.

This chain links TRBV5-1 with TRBJ2-7, with 7 bases fitting TRBD2. CDR1 and CDR2 from the germline V gene are SGHRS and YFSETQ. This CDR3 has 14 residues. V shed 7 bases and J 0 bases; nucleotides not matched to a gene: 7. CDR3 nucleotide sequence: TGCGCCAGCGCACTTGGGAGGGTCTCCTACGAGCAGTACTTC. Translated: CASALGRVSYEQYF. The full variable domain, with the rest looked up from reference TRBV5-1 and TRBJ2-7, is KAGVTQTPRYLIKTRGQQVTLSCSPISGHRSVSWYQQTPGQGLQFLFEYFSETQRNKGNFPGRFSGRQFSNSRSEMNVSTLELGDSALYLCASALGRVSYEQYFGPGTRLTVT.

This clone has a single count. V gene TRBV6-5 combines with J gene TRBJ1-5, with TRBD1 as a possible D gene (5 bases). Trimming cost V 8 bases and J 6 bases, with 17 bases left between them. This CDR3 is 14 amino acids long. In germline, CDR1 is MNHEY, CDR2 SVGAGI. CDR3 in amino acids: CASAFPGYGQPQHF. Written as DNA, the CDR3 is TGTGCCAGCGCATTCCCAGGGTACGGTCAGCCCCAGCATTTT.

The V call is TRBV7-2, the J call TRBJ1-5; 8 nucleotides match TRBD1. CDR3 length: 16 amino acids. V trimming: 3 bases; J trimming: 4 bases; junction bases outside the gene matches: 8. Per the germline V gene, CDR1 is SGHTA and CDR2 is FQGNSA. In DNA form, the CDR3 reads TGTGCCAGCAGCTTGGCTTCGGACAGGGTGAATCAGCCCCAGCATTTT. Translated: CASSLASDRVNQPQHF.